Reported below is one T cell receptor beta chain. Its antigen is unidentified. CDR3 and TCR beta VDJ profiling relied on a genomic DNA template. TCRdb independently ran MiXCR on the reads; one entry per CDR3 protein. This table has a few hundred thousand distinct CDR3 sequences, roughly 55% appearing once. These data come from a study of CD8+CD57+ T cells in acquired aplastic anemia. Findings of the study overall: Controls and patients did not differ significantly in CD8+ Simpson's diversity.

This CDR3 comprises 14 residues. The V and J ends lost 2 bases and 1 base respectively, with 6 bases between them. The V gene's germline CDR1 is MGHDK and CDR2 SYGVNS. The rearrangement links TRBV25-1 to TRBJ1-5; D remains ambiguous. The receptor comes from a human donor in good health. Sequences were obtained from sorted CD4+, CD8+, or CD8+CD57+ T cells (not recorded which) from PBMCs. The DNA of the CDR3 is TGTGCCAGCAGTGAAATGGACAGCAATCAGCCCCAGCATTTT. Protein: CASSEMDSNQPQHF.